This is a list of T cell receptor beta chains from one sample in a study of blood T cell repertoires in COVID-19. Libraries were prepared by immunoSEQ multiplex PCR; TCRdb keeps only in-frame clonotypes and omits some of them. Among over 120,000 clones listed, approximately 80% were seen once. Sequencing was performed on peripheral blood. These receptors came from an elderly woman with active or convalescent COVID-19. Each CDR3 is given with its conserved first and last residue. A D gene is named only where the DNA matches it firmly. A clone size is listed for some rows: how often the clone was seen (once, few, many), or a class if it is expanded.

v_gene: TRBV7-7
d_gene: TRBD2
abundance: -
j_gene: TRBJ2-3
CDR3aa: CASSSGLAGGSTDTQYF
CDR3nt: TGTGCTAGCAGCTCAGGACTAGCGGGGGGTTCCACAGATACGCAGTATTTT

v_gene: TRBV19
d_gene: -
abundance: -
j_gene: TRBJ1-2
CDR3aa: CASSISPSYGYTF
CDR3nt: TGTGCCAGTAGTATATCTCCCAGCTATGGCTACACCTTC

v_gene: TRBV9
d_gene: TRBD2
abundance: -
j_gene: TRBJ2-3
CDR3aa: CASSSREGTFTDTQYF
CDR3nt: TGTGCCAGCAGCTCTCGGGAGGGGACGTTCACAGATACGCAGTATTTT

v_gene: TRBV2
d_gene: TRBD1
abundance: few
j_gene: TRBJ1-2
CDR3aa: CARNNRDRDYGYTF
CDR3nt: TGTGCCAGGAACAACCGGGACAGGGACTATGGCTACACCTTC

v_gene: TRBV2
d_gene: -
abundance: -
j_gene: TRBJ2-3
CDR3aa: CASSSKSFTDTQYF
CDR3nt: TGTGCCAGCAGTTCTAAATCCTTCACAGATACGCAGTATTTT

v_gene: TRBV11-2
d_gene: TRBD1
abundance: -
j_gene: TRBJ2-5
CDR3aa: CASSLTGVRETQYF
CDR3nt: TGTGCCAGCAGCTTAACAGGGGTCCGCGAGACCCAGTACTTC

v_gene: TRBV7-9
d_gene: -
abundance: -
j_gene: TRBJ1-2
CDR3aa: CASSPDGGFRSGYTF
CDR3nt: TGTGCCAGCAGCCCCGATGGGGGGTTTAGATCCGGCTACACCTTC

v_gene: TRBV28
d_gene: -
abundance: -
j_gene: TRBJ2-5
CDR3aa: CASSLFGISLQETQYF
CDR3nt: TGTGCCAGCAGTTTATTCGGGATATCACTTCAAGAGACCCAGTACTTC

v_gene: TRBV18
d_gene: -
abundance: -
j_gene: TRBJ1-2
CDR3aa: CASSPEVSYGYTF
CDR3nt: TGTGCCAGCTCACCAGAGGTTTCCTATGGCTACACCTTC

v_gene: TRBV2
d_gene: TRBD1
abundance: many
j_gene: TRBJ1-4
CDR3aa: CASSGQGGEKLFF
CDR3nt: TGTGCCAGTTCGGGACAGGGCGGTGAAAAACTGTTTTTT

v_gene: TRBV6-5
d_gene: -
abundance: -
j_gene: TRBJ2-3
CDR3aa: CASSGTRSDTQYF
CDR3nt: TGTGCCAGCAGCGGGACAAGGTCAGATACGCAGTATTTT